The 18 T cell receptor beta chains presented below share a single source sample, sequenced in a study of OX40 agonist ivuxolimab in advanced cancers. Libraries were made using the immunoSEQ multiplex PCR assay. TCRdb's version of the immuneACCESS table is confined to in-frame rearrangements and falls short of the full clone set. An unresolved V gene accounts for under half of the shortfall where checked; the remainder is of unknown origin. This sample has around 67,000 clones in its table, and just over 90% of those were observed once. Approximately 2.2% of the sample belongs to the ten largest clones. Sequenced material: CD4+ or CD8+ T cells sorted from blood, taken in a trial of the OX40 agonist ivuxolimab. These receptor sequences come from an adult with an advanced solid tumor such as melanoma, head and neck, liver or kidney cancer.

The chain carries TRBV7-9 and TRBJ1-1, with 8 bases aligning to TRBD1. Germline V gene lookup returns CDR1 SEHNR and CDR2 FQNEAQ (reference sequence). This CDR3 contains 14 residues. Trimming removed 1 base from V and 4 bases from J; junction bases left unmatched: 2. The CDR3 sequence: CASSLGQGATEAFF. CDR3 sequence (DNA): TGTGCCAGCAGCTTAGGGCAGGGGGCCACTGAAGCTTTCTTT.

This chain joins TRBV19 and TRBJ2-1; 11 bases line up with TRBD1. Germline V gene data show CDR1 as LNHDA and CDR2 as SQIVND (reference sequence). V was clipped by 4 bases and J by 3 bases; unmatched bases: 5. The CDR3 sequence is 16 residues long. CDR3 coding DNA: TGTGCCAGTAGTACGACCGGGACAGGGGGCTACAATGAGCAGTTCTTC. Its protein is CASSTTGTGGYNEQFF.

The chain employs TRBV18 and TRBJ2-7; no clear D. The germline V gene encodes CDR1 KGHSH and CDR2 LQKENI. Trimming pared 2 bases from V and 5 bases from J, leaving 16 bases between. The CDR3 consists of 15 residues. The CDR3 DNA reads TGTGCCAGCTCACCAAGTTTTGGCAGGCCCCACGAGCAGTACTTC. Protein: CASSPSFGRPHEQYF.

The rearrangement joins TRBV6-5 to TRBJ1-3; D is undetermined. The V gene's germline CDR1 is MNHEY and CDR2 SVGAGI. The length of the CDR3 is 13 residues. V dropped 3 bases and J dropped 4 bases, with 7 bases sitting between them. This CDR3 reads CASSYSRGNTIYF. As DNA, the CDR3 is TGTGCCAGCAGTTATTCCCGGGGAAACACCATATATTTT.

The chain is built from TRBV5-4 and TRBJ2-7, with 7 bases fitting TRBD2. V dropped 1 base and J dropped 2; count of bases not matched to a gene: 0. Germline lookup yields CDR1 SGHNT and CDR2 YYREEE (reference sequence). The length of the CDR3 is 13 residues. Written as DNA, the CDR3 is TGTGCCAGCAGCTTGAGCGGGACCTACGAGCAGTACTTC. Encoded protein: CASSLSGTYEQYF.

The V call is TRBV19, the J call TRBJ2-5; 8 bases fit TRBD1. Looked up from germline, CDR1 is LNHDA and CDR2 is SQIVND (reference sequence). After removal of 7 bases from V and 2 bases from J, the junction contained 12 bases not matched to a gene. The CDR3 sequence is 16 residues long. The CDR3 sequence is CASTPRSDRVQETQYF. DNA of the CDR3: TGTGCCAGTACCCCTCGTTCGGACAGGGTTCAAGAGACCCAGTACTTC.

This clone occurred once. This chain connects TRBV18 to TRBJ2-1; TRBD1 is a possible D gene (5 bases). CDR1 and CDR2 from the germline V gene are KGHSH and LQKENI. This CDR3 spans 15 amino acids. Trimming stripped 4 bases from V and 5 bases from J, with 15 bases between. Written as DNA, the CDR3 is TGTGCCAGCTCACTAGGAGCCTGGGGCAACAATGAGCAGTTCTTC. Translating gives CASSLGAWGNNEQFF.

The chain joins TRBV7-8 to TRBJ1-5; the D is unclear. The germline V gene encodes CDR1 SGHVS and CDR2 FQNEAQ. CDR3 length: 14 amino acids. With 5 bases removed from V and 0 bases from J, the gap between germline ends came to 8 bases. As DNA, the CDR3 is TGTGCCAGCAGCGCCCAGTATAGCAATCAGCCCCAGCATTTT. Encoded protein: CASSAQYSNQPQHF.

The chain uses TRBV19 and TRBJ1-5; 12 bases line up with TRBD1. Germline V lookup: CDR1 LNHDA, CDR2 SQIVND (reference sequence). This CDR3 is built from 15 residues. The V segment lost 5 bases and the J segment 3 bases; nucleotides outside the gene matches: 2. CDR3 DNA: TGTGCCAGTAGTGGGGACAGGGGGCCCAATCAGCCCCAGCATTTT. Translation: CASSGDRGPNQPQHF.

The chain uses TRBV9 and TRBJ2-7, with D tentatively TRBD2 (6 bases). Trimming took 4 bases from V and 2 from J, leaving 13 bases between them. The CDR3 consists of 14 residues. Germline values: CDR1 SGDLS, CDR2 YYNGEE. The CDR3 protein is CASSRGLNTYEQYF. The CDR3 DNA is TGTGCCAGCAGCCGCGGACTAAACACCTACGAGCAGTACTTC.

This sequence joins TRBV6-5 and TRBJ1-6; TRBD1 matches at 10 bases. CDR3 size: 15 residues. V gave up 5 bases and J gave up 14 bases; unmatched junction bases: 12. The germline V gene encodes CDR1 MNHEY and CDR2 SVGAGI. The CDR3 sequence is CASSLAGTGDLALHF. Here the CDR3 DNA reads TGTGCCAGCAGTCTCGCCGGGACAGGGGATTTGGCCCTCCACTTT.

The V gene is TRBV2, the J gene TRBJ2-1, with unresolved D. The CDR3 runs to 13 residues. The germline V gene has CDR1 SNHLY and CDR2 FYNNEI. Trimming shortened V by 4 bases and J by 7 bases, and 11 bases separated the two germline ends. The DNA for the CDR3 is TGTGCCAGCAGTGTAGAGGATTTGAATGAGCAGTTCTTC. Encoded protein: CASSVEDLNEQFF.

The sample holds one count of this clone. The chain links TRBV6-6 to TRBJ2-1; TRBD1 is a possible D gene (8 bases). CDR1 and CDR2 from the germline V gene are MNHNY and SVGAGI (reference sequence). V was pared by 7 bases and J by 4 bases, with 17 bases between. The CDR3 has 15 residues. The CDR3 sequence is CASIETGGDYNEQFF. The CDR3 nucleotides read TGTGCCAGCATTGAAACAGGGGGGGATTACAATGAGCAGTTCTTC.

The rearrangement links TRBV27 to TRBJ2-1; a possible D gene is TRBD2 (6 bases). The V gene lost 4 bases and the J gene lost 1 base, with 14 bases spanning the gap. The CDR3 is 16 residues long. The germline CDR1 and CDR2 sequences are MNHEY and SMNVEV (reference sequence). The CDR3 sequence is CASSSAGAGSYNEQFF. The CDR3 DNA reads TGTGCCAGCAGTTCCGCTGGGGCGGGGTCCTACAATGAGCAGTTCTTC.

The rearrangement links TRBV19 to TRBJ2-3; perhaps TRBD1 as D (5 bases). V dropped 10 bases and J dropped 6 bases, with 20 bases sitting between them. The CDR3 is 14 residues long. Germline loops: CDR1 LNHDA, CDR2 SQIVND (reference sequence). DNA for the CDR3: TGTGCCACAGGGCTCGGTTTGAGTTGGGATACGCAGTATTTT. Translation gives CATGLGLSWDTQYF.

The chain employs TRBV11-2 and TRBJ2-3; D not certain. CDR3 size: 12 residues. V lost 4 bases to trimming and J lost 1 base, with 3 bases between them. Germline V gene data show CDR1 as SGHAT and CDR2 as FQNNGV. In nucleotides, the CDR3 is TGTGCCAGCAGCTCAGGCACAGATACGCAGTATTTT. Translating gives CASSSGTDTQYF.

CDR3 sequence (DNA): TGTGCCAGCAGCTTAGCGGACAGTAATGAGCAGTTCTTC. Its protein is CASSLADSNEQFF. The chain employs TRBV7-6 and TRBJ2-1, with a possible D match to TRBD1 (6 bases). CDR3 length equals 13 residues. From germline, CDR1 is SGHVS and CDR2 FNYEAQ. V was trimmed by 0 bases and J by 7 bases, leaving 7 bases between them.

With regard to this clone: This sample also contains other DNA sequences that code for the same CDR3. The rearrangement joins TRBV7-2 to TRBJ2-7, with TRBD1 matching 8 bases. V gave up 6 bases and J gave up 3 bases; unmatched junction bases: 7. The CDR3 contains 14 residues. CDR1 is SGHTA and CDR2 is FQGNSA in the germline V gene. In DNA, the CDR3 is TGTGCCAGCAGTCCTACAGGGGGGATCTACGAGCAGTACTTC. Its protein product is CASSPTGGIYEQYF.